This T cell receptor (beta chain) was identified in a study of blood T cell repertoires in COVID-19. V gave up 4 bases and J gave up 4 bases; unmatched junction bases: 9. The CDR3 covers 16 residues. The V gene's germline CDR1 is SGDLS and CDR2 YYNGEE. Authors' data handling: Amplifying reference gene primers gave estimates of nucleated cell counts. Some clones are missing from TCRdb's copy, which holds only in-frame ones; the method was immunoSEQ multiplex PCR. V, J and clone size reflect that table, while D and trimming were determined from the DNA. The data show under 30,000 clones, around 83% seen once.

The chain couples TRBV9 to TRBJ2-1, with 9 bases lining up with TRBD2. Sequenced input: peripheral blood. This clonotype originated in a human donor in a cohort sampled during active COVID-19. Written as DNA, the CDR3 is TGTGCCAGCAGCCCTTATGGGCGGGAGGGTTACAATGAGCAGTTCTTC. This sequence encodes CASSPYGREGYNEQFF.